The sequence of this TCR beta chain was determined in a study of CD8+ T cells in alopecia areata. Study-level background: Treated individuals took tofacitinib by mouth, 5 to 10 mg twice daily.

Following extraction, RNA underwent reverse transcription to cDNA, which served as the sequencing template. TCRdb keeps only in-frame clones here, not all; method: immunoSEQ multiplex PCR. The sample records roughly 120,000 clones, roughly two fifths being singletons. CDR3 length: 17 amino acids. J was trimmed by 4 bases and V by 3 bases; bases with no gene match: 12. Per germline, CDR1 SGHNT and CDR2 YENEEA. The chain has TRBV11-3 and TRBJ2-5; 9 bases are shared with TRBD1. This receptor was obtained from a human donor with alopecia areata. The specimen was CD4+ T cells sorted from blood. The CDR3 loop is CASSFGTGQGVGETQYF. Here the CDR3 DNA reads TGTGCCAGCAGCTTCGGTACGGGACAGGGAGTTGGAGAGACCCAGTACTTC.